What follows are 11 T cell receptor beta chains derived from one specimen sequenced in a study of cytomegalovirus exposure and HLA in healthy donors. PCR involved 60 Vbeta and 13 Jbeta primers. TCRdb's copy holds only in-frame clones and misses some; the assay was immunoSEQ multiplex PCR. The sample records over 45,000 clones, around 81% being singletons. Material for sequencing was PBMCs. These receptors came from a boy younger than 18 in good health and CMV-seropositive.

The rearrangement uses TRBV5-4 and TRBJ1-4, with a weak D call TRBD1 (6 bases). Germline V gives CDR1 SGHNT, CDR2 YYREEE (reference sequence). The CDR3 sequence is 13 residues long. Trimming took 2 bases from V and 5 from J, leaving 7 bases between them. The CDR3 reads CASSLGQNEKLFF. CDR3 coding DNA: TGTGCCAGCAGCTTAGGACAGAATGAAAAACTGTTTTTT.

The chain carries TRBV6-1 and TRBJ1-6, with D uncertain. The germline V gene encodes CDR1 MNHNS and CDR2 SASEGT. The CDR3 has 13 residues. V was trimmed by 11 bases and J by 8 bases, leaving 16 bases between them. DNA for the CDR3: TGTGCCTTTTCCCCCAACGAGTATTCACCCCTCCACTTT. It translates to CAFSPNEYSPLHF.

The CDR3 sequence is CASSTDRGNTEAFF. The CDR3 nucleotides read TGTGCCAGCAGCACGGACAGGGGGAACACTGAAGCTTTCTTT. V and J are TRBV7-8 and TRBJ1-1; TRBD1 matches 9 bases. V lost 5 bases, J lost 1 base, and 2 bases stayed unmatched. Per the germline V gene, CDR1 is SGHVS and CDR2 is FQNEAQ. The CDR3 runs 14 residues.

Remarks on this clone: The junction departs from the called germline gene at one end, perhaps through a read error. V usage is TRBV4-1 and J usage is TRBJ1-2; TRBD1 might be the D (6 bases). CDR1 and CDR2 (germline): MGHRA, YSYEKL. The CDR3 loop spans 15 amino acids. The CDR3 DNA sequence: TGCGCCACCAGCCCCTGGGCAGGGGAATCGTATGGCTACACCTTC. The encoded protein is CATSPWAGESYGYTF.

The chain is built from TRBV2 and TRBJ2-5, with D possibly being TRBD2 (5 bases). V lost 5 bases and J 4 bases, leaving 17 bases between the germline ends. The germline CDR1 and CDR2 sequences are SNHLY and FYNNEI. This CDR3 comprises 15 residues. The CDR3 coding sequence is TGTGCCAGCAGTAGAAGACTATCCCTCGGAGAGACCCAGTACTTC. The encoded protein is CASSRRLSLGETQYF.

The chain is built from TRBV4-1 and TRBJ1-1; weak D call: TRBD1 (6 bases). CDR3 size: 17 residues. CDR1 is MGHRA, CDR2 YSYEKL, per germline. Trimming shortened V by 0 bases and J by 0 bases, and 14 bases separated the two germline ends. The CDR3 nucleotides read TGCGCCAGCAGCCAAGATGGGGGCCCCTGGATGAACACTGAAGCTTTCTTT. This encodes CASSQDGGPWMNTEAFF.

The V gene is TRBV7-9, the J gene TRBJ2-5; 12 nucleotides match TRBD2. V trimming: 2 bases; J trimming: 5 bases; junction bases outside the gene matches: 9. Germline CDR1 is SEHNR and CDR2 is FQNEAQ (reference sequence). The CDR3 spans 17 residues. This chain's CDR3 is CASSLSSGGASYETQYF. DNA for the CDR3: TGTGCCAGCAGCTTATCTAGCGGGGGGGCCTCTTATGAGACCCAGTACTTC.

This clone appeared a few times. The chain has TRBV7-3 and TRBJ2-2; 7 bases map to TRBD2. Germline assignment: CDR1 SGHTA and CDR2 FQGTGA. With V trimmed by 8 bases and J by 1 base, 1 base remained unmatched. There are 13 residues in the CDR3. Here the CDR3 DNA reads TGTGCCAGCGCGGGAGAGAACACCGGGGAGCTGTTTTTT. Translating it yields CASAGENTGELFF. Using reference TRBV7-3 and TRBJ2-2 for the parts outside the CDR3, the full variable domain is GAGVSQTPSNKVTEKGKYVELRCDPISGHTALYWYRQSLGQGPEFLIYFQGTGAADDSGLPNDRFFAVRPEGSVSTLKIQRTERGDSAVYLCASAGENTGELFFGEGSRLTVL.

The rearrangement joins TRBV6-5 to TRBJ2-1; weak D call: TRBD1 (5 bases). The germline V gene encodes CDR1 MNHEY and CDR2 SVGAGI. The length of the CDR3 is 13 residues. Trimming cost V 6 bases and J 4 bases, with 10 bases left between them. The CDR3: CASRLDSYNEQFF. In nucleotides, the CDR3 is TGTGCCAGCAGGCTAGACAGTTACAATGAGCAGTTCTTC.

V usage is TRBV19 and J usage is TRBJ2-5; a possible D gene is TRBD2 (5 bases). V lost 6 bases to trimming and J lost 5 bases, with 22 bases between them. There are 16 residues in the CDR3. Germline V gene data show CDR1 as LNHDA and CDR2 as SQIVND (reference sequence). In DNA, the CDR3 is TGTGCCAGTAGCCCGAAGACTATCGATGTACGGGAGACCCAGTACTTC. Amino acid sequence: CASSPKTIDVRETQYF. Full variable domain (missing parts from reference TRBV19 and TRBJ2-5): DGGITQSPKYLFRKEGQNVTLSCEQNLNHDAMYWYRQDPGQGLRLIYYSQIVNDFQKGDIAEGYSVSREKKESFPLTVTSAQKNPTAFYLCASSPKTIDVRETQYFGPGTRLLVL.

This clone occurred once. J is TRBJ1-1 and V is TRBV9, with 8 bases lining up with TRBD1. The V and J ends lost 4 bases and 1 base, in that order; junction bases with no gene match: 6. CDR1 is SGDLS and CDR2 is YYNGEE in the germline V gene. CDR3 length equals 15 residues. The CDR3 DNA follows: TGTGCCAGCAGCCCAAGGACAGGGTGGAACACTGAAGCTTTCTTT. Amino acids: CASSPRTGWNTEAFF.